Listed here are 28 T cell receptor beta chains from one sample, sequenced in a study of siplizumab effects on memory and regulatory T cells. Profiling relied on immunoSEQ multiplex PCR, and the TCRdb table lists in-frame clones only, not all of them. Of about 100,000 clones detected, about 94% appear once; the ten largest clones hold approximately 1.4%. Sequenced: non-Treg CD4+ T cells sorted from blood. The receptors shown here come from a human donor in good health.

This chain uses TRBV6-1 with TRBJ1-5; TRBD1 might be the D (6 bases). This CDR3 is built from 14 residues. Germline CDR1 is MNHNS and CDR2 is SASEGT. The V end was cut by 7 bases, the J end by 1 base, with 11 bases between. This CDR3 is CASNPGQSNQPQHF. The CDR3 DNA reads TGTGCCAGCAACCCGGGACAAAGCAATCAGCCCCAGCATTTT.

This rearrangement joins TRBV11-3 to TRBJ1-1; 8 bases are a match to TRBD1. Germline lookup yields CDR1 SGHNT and CDR2 YENEEA. V was clipped by 3 bases and J by 7 bases; unmatched bases: 7. The CDR3 loop spans 14 amino acids. CDR3 coding DNA: TGTGCCAGCAGCTTGGGACAGGAAGATGGTGAAGCTTTCTTT. It translates to CASSLGQEDGEAFF.

The gene calls are TRBV14 and TRBJ2-7; D possibly corresponds to TRBD1 (7 bases). Trimming took off 5 bases at V and 4 bases at J, with 27 bases between the two ends. Germline V CDR1 and CDR2: SGHDN, FVKESK. This CDR3 has 18 residues. CDR3 loop: CASSGRTGQPGLRYEQYF. The CDR3 DNA sequence: TGTGCCAGCAGCGGCCGGACGGGACAGCCGGGACTGAGATACGAGCAGTACTTC.

A note on this clone: The junction differs from germline at one of its ends, possibly a read error. The chain links TRBV27 to TRBJ1-5; 9 bases line up with TRBD1. The germline gives CDR1 MNHEY, CDR2 SMNVEV (reference sequence). This CDR3 is built from 13 residues. Here the CDR3 reads CASSGQGNKPQHF. DNA of the CDR3: TGTGCCAGCTCGGGACAGGGCAATAAGCCCCAGCATTTT.

The chain employs TRBV7-3 and TRBJ2-1, with D unresolved. This CDR3 is 16 amino acids long. The germline V gene encodes CDR1 SGHTA and CDR2 FQGTGA. Trimming left V 5 bases short and J 2 bases short, with 16 bases between. The CDR3 loop is CASSPTGRNTYNEQFF. The CDR3 region has the DNA TGTGCCAGCAGCCCCACTGGAAGGAACACCTACAATGAGCAGTTCTTC.

This clone was recorded only once. V and J are TRBV27 and TRBJ1-2, with TRBD1 identical over 7 bases. Trimming removed 3 bases from V and 10 bases from J; junction bases left unmatched: 14. Germline assignment: CDR1 MNHEY and CDR2 SMNVEV (reference sequence). CDR3 length equals 15 residues. The CDR3 bases are TGTGCCAGCAGTTTCCTCCGACAGGGCGGAGTCTACTACACCTTC. This translates into CASSFLRQGGVYYTF.

The CDR3 reads CASSFRSYQPQHF. The CDR3 nucleotides are TGTGCCAGCAGCTTCCGGAGCTATCAGCCCCAGCATTTT. The chain uses TRBV7-2 and TRBJ1-5; no clear D. Germline assignment: CDR1 SGHTA and CDR2 FQGNSA. CDR3 length: 13 residues. Trimming removed 3 bases at V and 5 bases at J, with 8 bases between.

The J gene is TRBJ2-4, the V gene TRBV10-2, with a possible D match to TRBD2 (6 bases). The length of the CDR3 is 19 residues. The germline V gene has CDR1 WSHSY and CDR2 SAAADI. Trimming took 6 bases from V and 0 from J, leaving 24 bases between them. The CDR3 sequence is CASSVSLARGTLAKNIQYF. In DNA, the CDR3 is TGCGCCAGCAGCGTCAGCCTAGCGAGGGGAACCCTAGCCAAAAACATTCAGTACTTC.

The rearrangement uses TRBV6-5 and TRBJ2-1, with TRBD1 matching 7 bases. V was pared by 3 bases and J by 4 bases, with 6 bases of the junction left unmatched. This CDR3 contains 15 residues. Germline V gene sequence: CDR1 MNHEY, CDR2 SVGAGI. CDR3 sequence (DNA): TGTGCCAGCAGTTATTCAGGGACAGAGTACAATGAGCAGTTCTTC. Amino acids: CASSYSGTEYNEQFF.

This chain links TRBV19 with TRBJ2-7; D perhaps matches TRBD2 (6 bases). V gave up 2 bases and J gave up 2 bases, with 13 bases separating them. The germline CDR1 and CDR2 sequences are LNHDA and SQIVND (reference sequence). This CDR3 has 15 residues. The chain's CDR3 is CASSIRGGNTYEQYF. The CDR3 DNA is TGTGCCAGTAGTATAAGGGGCGGGAACACCTACGAGCAGTACTTC. The full variable domain, in which reference TRBV19 and TRBJ2-7 provide the parts outside the CDR3, is DGGITQSPKYLFRKEGQNVTLSCEQNLNHDAMYWYRQDPGQGLRLIYYSQIVNDFQKGDIAEGYSVSREKKESFPLTVTSAQKNPTAFYLCASSIRGGNTYEQYFGPGTRLTVT.

The chain couples TRBV7-3 to TRBJ2-3; 9 bases map to TRBD1. The CDR3 spans 15 residues. J gave up 1 base and V 5 bases, and 4 bases lay outside the gene matches. Germline V CDR1 and CDR2: SGHTA, FQGTGA. CDR3 coding DNA: TGTGCCAGCAGCACCCGGACAGGGGGCACAGATACGCAGTATTTT. As protein: CASSTRTGGTDTQYF.

As to this clone: Because the CDR3's place on the DNA is in doubt, the DNA is left out and the CDR3 is given as listed by TCRdb. The CDR3 loop reads CASSEALISVPAHGTAGANVLTF. The chain joins TRBV18 to TRBJ2-6. Counting both end residues, the CDR3 totals 23 amino acids. Germline values: CDR1 KGHSH, CDR2 LQKENI.

J is TRBJ2-1 and V is TRBV7-3; D possibly corresponds to TRBD2 (5 bases). The CDR3 sequence is 14 residues long. V shed 3 bases and J shed 0 bases, with 6 bases lying between them. Germline assignment: CDR1 SGHTA and CDR2 FQGTGA. CDR3 sequence reads: CASSLGSSYNEQFF. CDR3 sequence (DNA): TGTGCCAGCAGCTTGGGGAGCTCCTACAATGAGCAGTTCTTC. The variable domain in full, with the rest retrieved from reference TRBV7-3 and TRBJ2-1, is GAGVSQTPSNKVTEKGKYVELRCDPISGHTALYWYRQSLGQGPEFLIYFQGTGAADDSGLPNDRFFAVRPEGSVSTLKIQRTERGDSAVYLCASSLGSSYNEQFFGPGTRLTVL.

In this sample, this clone turned up once. DNA for the CDR3: TGTGCCAGCAGTTTTTCCGGTGGGGGACAGGAGGGTGAGCAGTTCTTC. This translates into CASSFSGGGQEGEQFF. This sequence joins TRBV28 and TRBJ2-1, with 8 bases that match TRBD1. From germline, CDR1 is MDHEN and CDR2 SYDVKM. This CDR3 is 16 amino acids long. The trim removed 3 bases at V and 9 bases at J, leaving 13 bases unmatched.

This chain joins TRBV6-6 and TRBJ1-2; 12 bases line up with TRBD1. The CDR3 runs 13 residues. V dropped 6 bases and J dropped 13; count of bases not matched to a gene: 9. Germline values: CDR1 MNHNY, CDR2 SVGAGI (reference sequence). CDR3 in amino acids: CASRGGQGALLTF. The DNA of the CDR3 is TGTGCCAGCAGGGGGGGACAGGGGGCGCTTCTCACCTTC.

The chain links TRBV29-1 to TRBJ2-7, with 7 bases that match TRBD2. The J segment lost 6 bases and the V segment lost 3 bases, leaving 5 bases of the junction unmatched. The CDR3 has 12 amino acids. CDR1 and CDR2 (germline): SQVTM, ANQGSEA. The CDR3 bases are TGCAGCGTTGACAAGGGAGGGGCCGAGCAGTACTTC. Its protein is CSVDKGGAEQYF.

This clone appeared a single time. This sequence joins TRBV18 and TRBJ2-1, with 7 bases identical to TRBD1. The CDR3 is 16 amino acids. V lost 3 bases, J lost 3 bases, and 8 bases stayed unmatched. Germline CDR1 reads KGHSH; CDR2 reads LQKENI. The CDR3 coding sequence is TGTGCCAGCTCACCCCTTCGTGGGACAGACTACAATGAGCAGTTCTTC. This translates into CASSPLRGTDYNEQFF.

This sequence joins TRBV6-5 and TRBJ1-1; D is ambiguous. Germline values: CDR1 MNHEY, CDR2 SVGAGI. The CDR3 is 15 residues long. V gave up 5 bases and J gave up 10 bases, with 23 bases separating them. The CDR3 DNA reads TGTGCCAGCAGTCTCCGTGTCGGTCCGGTTCATATAGCTTTCTTT. Translated, it gives CASSLRVGPVHIAFF.

V gene TRBV10-1 combines with J gene TRBJ1-1; D possibly corresponds to TRBD1 (6 bases). The V end lost 6 bases, the J end lost 3 bases, and 11 bases lay between the germline ends. Germline-derived CDR1 and CDR2 are WNHNN and SYGVQD (reference sequence). The CDR3 totals 13 residues. In DNA, the CDR3 is TGCGCCAGCAGGAAGGACAGTTACACTGAAGCTTTCTTT. Its translation is CASRKDSYTEAFF.

The chain couples TRBV19 to TRBJ2-3; 7 bases map to TRBD1. V dropped 4 bases and J dropped 2; count of bases not matched to a gene: 9. CDR3 size: 16 residues. The germline gives CDR1 LNHDA, CDR2 SQIVND (reference sequence). The CDR3 loop is CASSNPRGSLTDTQYF. The DNA for the CDR3 is TGTGCCAGTAGTAACCCCAGGGGGAGCCTCACAGATACGCAGTATTTT.

The chain carries TRBV28 and TRBJ2-5; 7 bases align to TRBD2. In germline, CDR1 is MDHEN, CDR2 SYDVKM. V shed 5 bases and J 10 bases; nucleotides not matched to a gene: 25. The CDR3 length is 18 residues. The CDR3 spells CASSTPASGPSIGFVQYF. The CDR3 DNA reads as TGTGCCAGCAGTACCCCAGCTAGCGGCCCTTCTATTGGGTTTGTCCAGTACTTC.

V and J are TRBV10-1 and TRBJ2-1; 7 bases fit TRBD2. The germline gives CDR1 WNHNN, CDR2 SYGVQD (reference sequence). V was pared by 5 bases and J by 5 bases, with 12 bases of the junction left unmatched. CDR3 length: 16 residues. CDR3 sequence (DNA): TGCGCCAGCAGTTTGCGAAGCGGGGATGGAAACAATGAGCAGTTCTTC. Its protein product is CASSLRSGDGNNEQFF.

The chain employs TRBV7-9 and TRBJ1-1; 9 bases are a match to TRBD1. The germline V gene has CDR1 SEHNR and CDR2 FQNEAQ (reference sequence). V was clipped by 5 bases and J by 3 bases; unmatched bases: 10. This CDR3 is built from 16 residues. CDR3 nucleotides: TGTGCCAGCAGCCCCAGAGGGGGACAGGGAGACACTGAAGCTTTCTTT. This sequence encodes CASSPRGGQGDTEAFF.

This clone was found once. This rearrangement joins TRBV18 to TRBJ1-2; D not resolved. Germline values: CDR1 KGHSH, CDR2 LQKENI. V was pared by 3 bases and J by 3 bases, with 8 bases between. The CDR3 covers 13 residues. The CDR3 here is CASSPSLDYGYTF. The DNA of the CDR3 is TGTGCCAGCTCACCTTCTTTGGACTATGGCTACACCTTC.

The V and J genes are TRBV11-3 and TRBJ2-7; no reliable D call. Trimming took 4 bases from V and 2 from J, leaving 6 bases between them. This CDR3 has 12 amino acids. The V gene's germline CDR1 is SGHNT and CDR2 YENEEA. The CDR3 DNA reads TGTGCCAGCAGCTCGAACACCTACGAGCAGTACTTC. Amino acid sequence: CASSSNTYEQYF.

Only one count was recorded for this clone. The rearrangement uses TRBV5-5 and TRBJ2-2; perhaps TRBD2 as D (6 bases). V was clipped by 3 bases and J by 0 bases, with 15 bases between them. The CDR3 covers 17 residues. Germline assignment: CDR1 SGHKS and CDR2 YYEKEE (reference sequence). Written as DNA, the CDR3 is TGTGCCAGCAGCTCCCGAGGCGGCGGGGCGAACACCGGGGAGCTGTTTTTT. Protein: CASSSRGGGANTGELFF.

The V gene is TRBV28, the J gene TRBJ2-1; D not certain. This CDR3 contains 20 residues. CDR1 MDHEN and CDR2 SYDVKM come from the germline V gene. V lost 10 bases to trimming and J lost 0 bases, with 31 bases between them. The CDR3 reads CATTPPGHFTSYSSYNEQFF. CDR3 DNA: TGTGCCACCACTCCTCCCGGGCACTTTACAAGCTATAGCTCCTACAATGAGCAGTTCTTC. The full variable domain, completed using reference TRBV28 and TRBJ2-1, is DVKVTQSSRYLVKRTGEKVFLECVQDMDHENMFWYRQDPGLGLRLIYFSYDVKMKEKGDIPEGYSVSREKKERFSLILESASTNQTSMYLCATTPPGHFTSYSSYNEQFFGPGTRLTVL.

On this clone: Germline and junction disagree at one end, which may indicate a read error. The gene calls are TRBV11-3 and TRBJ2-7; 10 bases line up with TRBD1. Germline V gene sequence: CDR1 SGHNT, CDR2 YENEEA. The CDR3 is 15 amino acids. The CDR3 sequence is CASSLDRDRGYEQYF. The CDR3 coding sequence is TGTGCCAGCAGCCTAGACCGGGACAGGGGCTACGAGCAGTACTTC.